A selection of T cell receptor beta chains follows, all from one sample in a study of T-cell reconstitution after alpha-beta-depleted transplantation in children. TCRdb reprocessed the PCR reads with MiXCR, giving one entry per CDR3 protein. The sample gives hundreds of thousands of distinct CDR3 sequences, over 20% of which show up once; 2.6% is in the top ten. The sequenced sample was PBMCs, obtained before TCRalphabeta/CD19-depleted stem cell transplant. These receptors were taken from a girl between 2 and 10 years old with Fanconi anemia, due to receive a stem cell transplant. CDR3s include the opening cysteine and the closing phenylalanine or tryptophan. A D gene is named only where the DNA matches it firmly. The size of a clone is reported for some rows only, either as once, few or many, or as a class for expanded clones.

CDR3nt: TGCAGCGTGAATGACGAGCGGGAGGGCGAGCAGTACTTC; CDR3aa: CSVNDEREGEQYF; v_gene: TRBV29-1; d_gene: TRBD2; abundance: few; j_gene: TRBJ2-7
CDR3nt: TGTGCCAGCAGTTACTGGGGACAGGGGGCTCGTGAGGCTTTCTTT; CDR3aa: CASSYWGQGAREAFF; v_gene: TRBV6-5; d_gene: TRBD1; abundance: few; j_gene: TRBJ1-1
CDR3nt: TGCAGCGTGGCGACAGCGACCCAAGAGACCCAGTACTTC; CDR3aa: CSVATATQETQYF; v_gene: TRBV29-1; d_gene: NA; abundance: many; j_gene: TRBJ2-5
CDR3nt: TGCAGCGCCGACAGGGGCCCCTATGGCTACACCTTC; CDR3aa: CSADRGPYGYTF; v_gene: TRBV29-1; d_gene: TRBD1; abundance: few; j_gene: TRBJ1-2
CDR3nt: TGTGCCAGCAGCTTATTGCCTAGCTCCTACGAGCAGTACTTC; CDR3aa: CASSLLPSSYEQYF; v_gene: TRBV7-8; d_gene: NA; abundance: many; j_gene: TRBJ2-7
CDR3nt: TGCGCCAGCAGCCCCCCGGCTAGCGGGTTCAAGGGGCAGTTCTTC; CDR3aa: CASSPPASGFKGQFF; v_gene: TRBV5-1; d_gene: TRBD2; abundance: few; j_gene: TRBJ2-1
CDR3nt: TGCAGTGCTAGCAAGCGGAGCTACAATGAGCAGTTCTTC; CDR3aa: CSASKRSYNEQFF; v_gene: TRBV20-1; d_gene: NA; abundance: NA; j_gene: TRBJ2-1
CDR3nt: TGTGCCAGCAGACATCAGCAAAACATTCAGTACTTC; CDR3aa: CASRHQQNIQYF; v_gene: TRBV28; d_gene: NA; abundance: few; j_gene: TRBJ2-4
CDR3nt: TGCAGTGCTAGACCACCGGGACTTAGGGGGGATGAGCAGTTCTTC; CDR3aa: CSARPPGLRGDEQFF; v_gene: TRBV20-1; d_gene: NA; abundance: NA; j_gene: TRBJ2-1
CDR3nt: TGTACCTGCTGTTTTCACAGTGTCGGAGCCGCGAACACCGGGGAGCTGTTTTTT; CDR3aa: CTCCFHSVGAANTGELFF; v_gene: TRBV2; d_gene: NA; abundance: NA; j_gene: TRBJ2-2
CDR3nt: TGCAGCGTTGTCGGTAGCCCAGATACGCAGTATTTT; CDR3aa: CSVVGSPDTQYF; v_gene: TRBV29-1; d_gene: NA; abundance: few; j_gene: TRBJ2-3
CDR3nt: TGTGCCAGCAGTTTGCCAGGGGTCGAGCAGTACTTC; CDR3aa: CASSLPGVEQYF; v_gene: TRBV27; d_gene: NA; abundance: many; j_gene: TRBJ2-7
CDR3nt: TGTGCCAGCAGTGAAAGGGGGCGCGACACTGAAGCTTTCTTT; CDR3aa: CASSERGRDTEAFF; v_gene: TRBV6-1; d_gene: TRBD1; abundance: many; j_gene: TRBJ1-1
CDR3nt: TGCACCCCGGGGGGCATTTTCGCAGATACGCAGTATTTT; CDR3aa: CTPGGIFADTQYF; v_gene: TRBV20-1; d_gene: NA; abundance: NA; j_gene: TRBJ2-3
CDR3nt: TGTGCCAGCAGCTCGGACCAGGGCTACGAGCAGTACTTC; CDR3aa: CASSSDQGYEQYF; v_gene: TRBV7-8; d_gene: NA; abundance: NA; j_gene: TRBJ2-7
CDR3nt: TGCAGTGCTATCACTAGCGGGAGGGCCTACAATGAGCAGTTCTTC; CDR3aa: CSAITSGRAYNEQFF; v_gene: TRBV20-1; d_gene: TRBD2; abundance: many; j_gene: TRBJ2-1
CDR3nt: TGCAGTGCTAGTCGAGCGTACAATGAGCAGTTCTTC; CDR3aa: CSASRAYNEQFF; v_gene: TRBV20-1; d_gene: NA; abundance: NA; j_gene: TRBJ2-1
CDR3nt: TGCAGTGCTAGAGAGATCGTAGGGGGCTACCACTTT; CDR3aa: CSAREIVGGYHF; v_gene: TRBV20-1; d_gene: TRBD1; abundance: NA; j_gene: TRBJ1-6
CDR3nt: TGTGCCAGCAGAAGGACTAGCGCTGGCGAGCAGTACTTC; CDR3aa: CASRRTSAGEQYF; v_gene: TRBV6-1; d_gene: TRBD2; abundance: many; j_gene: TRBJ2-7
CDR3nt: TGCAGTGCTTCGGTCGACACTAGCACAGATACGCAGTATTTT; CDR3aa: CSASVDTSTDTQYF; v_gene: TRBV20-1; d_gene: NA; abundance: NA; j_gene: TRBJ2-3
CDR3nt: TGCAGCGTCGAACTAGTAAGGACCGGGGAGCTGTTTTTT; CDR3aa: CSVELVRTGELFF; v_gene: TRBV29-1; d_gene: NA; abundance: many; j_gene: TRBJ2-2
CDR3nt: TGCGCCAGCAGCGCAGGCCTTCTGAGGTTACCCTCCGGGTCCTACGAGCAGTACTTC; CDR3aa: CASSAGLLRLPSGSYEQYF; v_gene: TRBV5-1; d_gene: NA; abundance: NA; j_gene: TRBJ2-7
CDR3nt: TGTGCCAGCACCATACGACTAGCCCGCGCGAACACCGGGGAGCTGTTTTTT; CDR3aa: CASTIRLARANTGELFF; v_gene: TRBV12-3/TRBV12-4; d_gene: TRBD2; abundance: NA; j_gene: TRBJ2-2
CDR3nt: TGCAGTGCTAGAGACGGACTAGCGGGGGCTAACACCGGGGAGCTGTTTTTT; CDR3aa: CSARDGLAGANTGELFF; v_gene: TRBV20-1; d_gene: TRBD2; abundance: NA; j_gene: TRBJ2-2
CDR3nt: TGTGCCAGCGACGGGACAGGTCGAGAAGAGACCCAGTACTTC; CDR3aa: CASDGTGREETQYF; v_gene: TRBV2; d_gene: TRBD1; abundance: NA; j_gene: TRBJ2-5
CDR3nt: TGTGCCAGCAGCCTCGACTTATACACCGGGGAGCTGTTTTTT; CDR3aa: CASSLDLYTGELFF; v_gene: TRBV7-2; d_gene: NA; abundance: few; j_gene: TRBJ2-2
CDR3nt: TGTGCCAGCTCGGGGGACAGGGGGCCCGAGCAGTACTTC; CDR3aa: CASSGDRGPEQYF; v_gene: TRBV18; d_gene: TRBD1; abundance: NA; j_gene: TRBJ2-7
CDR3nt: TGCAGTGCACGAACCGTTGAGGGAGGCAATGAGCAGTTCTTC; CDR3aa: CSARTVEGGNEQFF; v_gene: TRBV20-1; d_gene: NA; abundance: NA; j_gene: TRBJ2-1
CDR3nt: TGCAGCGTTGAAGCTCCCGAGCAGTACTTC; CDR3aa: CSVEAPEQYF; v_gene: TRBV29-1; d_gene: NA; abundance: NA; j_gene: TRBJ2-7
CDR3nt: TGCAGCGCCTGGTGGGGGAACACTGAAGCTTTCTTT; CDR3aa: CSAWWGNTEAFF; v_gene: TRBV29-1; d_gene: NA; abundance: NA; j_gene: TRBJ1-1
CDR3nt: TGCAGTGCTAGAGAAGACAGAGACTACGAGCAGTACTTC; CDR3aa: CSAREDRDYEQYF; v_gene: TRBV20-1; d_gene: NA; abundance: many; j_gene: TRBJ2-7